A selection of T cell receptor beta chains follows, all from one sample in a study of blood T cell repertoires in COVID-19. Libraries were prepared by immunoSEQ multiplex PCR; TCRdb keeps only in-frame clonotypes and omits some of them. The sample yields about 46,000 clones, over 70% seen once. The specimen was peripheral blood. All receptors come from a human donor in a cohort sampled during active COVID-19. CDR3s leave out the opening cysteine and the closing phenylalanine or tryptophan. Each record gives: V gene, J gene, clone size, CDR3 protein. Some rows mark clone size as missing; the rest say once, few, many or name a class of expanded clone.

V: TRBV6-1; J: TRBJ2-1; size: NA; CDR3: ASSGRAGTGRNEQF
V: TRBV28; J: TRBJ2-7; size: NA; CDR3: ASTSQVQLADEQY
V: TRBV5-6; J: TRBJ2-7; size: NA; CDR3: ASRGSGSHEQY
V: TRBV4-1; J: TRBJ2-1; size: once; CDR3: ASSLVLAGTTYNEQF
V: TRBV4-3; J: TRBJ1-2; size: NA; CDR3: ASSQAGTGGYT
V: TRBV27; J: TRBJ2-1; size: NA; CDR3: ASSFLGGYNEQF
V: TRBV2; J: TRBJ1-1; size: NA; CDR3: ASSEFGSNTEAF
V: TRBV28; J: TRBJ1-2; size: NA; CDR3: ASTAGQGVFLVRGYT
V: TRBV2; J: TRBJ1-2; size: NA; CDR3: ASRDYYGYT
V: TRBV30; J: TRBJ2-5; size: NA; CDR3: AWSAGTGGETQY
V: TRBV29-1; J: TRBJ2-7; size: NA; CDR3: SVGGGTGARYEQY
V: TRBV29-1; J: TRBJ2-2; size: once; CDR3: SVFLGQNTGELF
V: TRBV6-1; J: TRBJ2-7; size: NA; CDR3: ASSELRSEQY
V: TRBV27; J: TRBJ2-7; size: NA; CDR3: ASSFFSGSSYEQY
V: TRBV4-3; J: TRBJ1-2; size: NA; CDR3: ASSQGTGGYGYT
V: TRBV3-1/TRBV3-2; J: TRBJ2-7; size: NA; CDR3: ASSLQREGPYEQY
V: TRBV20-1; J: TRBJ2-7; size: NA; CDR3: SASLGAPLYEQY
V: TRBV10-3; J: TRBJ2-5; size: medium-sized; CDR3: AISDGYQETQY
V: TRBV3-1/TRBV3-2; J: TRBJ1-2; size: NA; CDR3: ASSPSDIYGYT
V: TRBV7-9; J: TRBJ2-6; size: NA; CDR3: ASSGGVSGANVLT
V: TRBV11-3; J: TRBJ2-5; size: NA; CDR3: ASSSRGGKGETQY
V: TRBV11-3; J: TRBJ2-1; size: once; CDR3: ASSLEGWREYPYNEQF
V: TRBV5-1; J: TRBJ2-3; size: NA; CDR3: ASTLNRWTSGVTDTQY
V: TRBV4-2; J: TRBJ1-5; size: NA; CDR3: ASSRTGTGPQH
V: TRBV6-5; J: TRBJ2-7; size: NA; CDR3: ASWFRGTYEQY
V: TRBV2; J: TRBJ2-1; size: large; CDR3: ASSEFGGAHNEQF
V: TRBV25-1; J: TRBJ1-2; size: NA; CDR3: ASSESRDRAGYT
V: TRBV9; J: TRBJ2-7; size: NA; CDR3: ASSVASEGNSYEQY
V: TRBV10-3; J: TRBJ2-1; size: NA; CDR3: AISGVSGGFSYEQF
V: TRBV6-5; J: TRBJ2-7; size: NA; CDR3: ASSPLRGNDEQY
V: TRBV5-4; J: TRBJ2-1; size: once; CDR3: ASSLKSGAGEQF
V: TRBV6-1; J: TRBJ1-1; size: NA; CDR3: ASSDEWRGAF
V: TRBV29-1; J: TRBJ2-7; size: NA; CDR3: SVADSAYEQY
V: TRBV27; J: TRBJ2-3; size: NA; CDR3: ASSFLDRVADTQY
V: TRBV10-2; J: TRBJ2-7; size: NA; CDR3: ASSAPGTATYEQY
V: TRBV11-3; J: TRBJ2-3; size: NA; CDR3: ASSSGTRNTDTQY
V: TRBV24-1; J: TRBJ1-4; size: NA; CDR3: ATSDLTTLF
V: TRBV6-2/TRBV6-3; J: TRBJ2-7; size: NA; CDR3: ASSYWGDREVYEQY
V: TRBV6-5; J: TRBJ1-1; size: NA; CDR3: ASSYTGHNTEAF
V: TRBV10-3; J: TRBJ1-2; size: NA; CDR3: AISGEDYGYT
V: TRBV28; J: TRBJ2-7; size: NA; CDR3: ASIRSSGGAYEQY
V: TRBV6-6; J: TRBJ1-1; size: NA; CDR3: ASSYSGQRNTEAF
V: TRBV4-1; J: TRBJ2-5; size: NA; CDR3: ASSQVPRETQY